The entry that follows covers one T cell receptor (beta chain) sequence. Sequencing was performed with immunoSEQ multiplex PCR; in TCRdb, only in-frame clones are kept and a portion is missing. The sample contains 65,000 to 95,000 clones, nearly 98% of which appear only once. The CDR3 has 14 amino acids. The germline gives CDR1 LGHNA, CDR2 YNFKEQ. The V gene lost 2 bases and the J gene lost 5 bases, with 13 bases spanning the gap. This sample stems from a study of technical replicates of blood from several donors. This clonotype originated in a human donor in good health. The sequenced sample was T cells isolated from PBMCs. The chain links TRBV4-2 to TRBJ2-7; D may be TRBD2 (5 bases). CDR3 region: CASSQSGELNEQYF. CDR3 nucleotide sequence: TGTGCCAGCAGCCAATCTGGGGAGTTGAACGAGCAGTACTTC.